Given below is one T cell receptor (beta chain) in context. Only in-frame clones appear in the TCRdb table, and some are missing; sequencing was by immunoSEQ multiplex PCR. The table records under 200,000 clones, almost 90% of them present only once. This entry is derived from a study of control samples from healthy donors and cancer patients. The V gene lost 5 bases and the J gene lost 0 bases, with 8 bases spanning the gap. This CDR3 comprises 14 residues. Germline V gene lookup returns CDR1 SEHNR and CDR2 FQNEAQ (reference sequence). The V call is TRBV7-9, the J call TRBJ1-3; D remains ambiguous. Sequences were obtained from blood. The receptor comes from a young woman in good health. The CDR3 DNA reads TGTGCCAGCAGCCGCTCAAACTCTGGAAACACCATATATTTT. This translates into CASSRSNSGNTIYF.